The clone carrying this T cell receptor beta chain was observed many times. The antigen remains unidentified. Listed TCR primers, together with previously described methods, were used for the bulk TCR libraries. From the PCR reads, TCRdb called clonotypes with MiXCR, one entry per CDR3 protein. The data show some 59,000 distinct CDR3 sequences, approximately 26% seen once. Germline CDR1 SGHTA, CDR2 FQGNSA. This CDR3 region has 14 residues. With 5 bases removed from V and 1 base from J, the gap between germline ends came to 11 bases. This record comes from a study of molecular identifiers for immune sequencing clone quantification. Study context: Five portions were made in replicates from RNA of roughly 20,000 or 100,000 naive CD8 cells, and four underwent sequencing.

Regarding the study as a whole: Over 98% of CMV-specific effector molecules, but under 1% of naive ones, were in clones above 20 copies.

Sorting defined naive CD8 T cells as CD8+CD4-CCR7+CD45RA+. The chain couples TRBV7-2 to TRBJ2-5, with a tentative D call TRBD1 (5 bases). Source material: naive CD8+ T cells from blood, with Jurkat cell RNA spiked in. Subset here: FACS-sorted CD8+CD4-CCR7+CD45RA+ naive T cells. The clonotype originates from a human donor in good health. Some libraries in this study had Jurkat cell RNA spiked in. CDR3 amino acids: CASSPDSFQETQYF. The CDR3 bases are TGTGCCAGCAGCCCTGACAGTTTCCAAGAGACCCAGTACTTC.